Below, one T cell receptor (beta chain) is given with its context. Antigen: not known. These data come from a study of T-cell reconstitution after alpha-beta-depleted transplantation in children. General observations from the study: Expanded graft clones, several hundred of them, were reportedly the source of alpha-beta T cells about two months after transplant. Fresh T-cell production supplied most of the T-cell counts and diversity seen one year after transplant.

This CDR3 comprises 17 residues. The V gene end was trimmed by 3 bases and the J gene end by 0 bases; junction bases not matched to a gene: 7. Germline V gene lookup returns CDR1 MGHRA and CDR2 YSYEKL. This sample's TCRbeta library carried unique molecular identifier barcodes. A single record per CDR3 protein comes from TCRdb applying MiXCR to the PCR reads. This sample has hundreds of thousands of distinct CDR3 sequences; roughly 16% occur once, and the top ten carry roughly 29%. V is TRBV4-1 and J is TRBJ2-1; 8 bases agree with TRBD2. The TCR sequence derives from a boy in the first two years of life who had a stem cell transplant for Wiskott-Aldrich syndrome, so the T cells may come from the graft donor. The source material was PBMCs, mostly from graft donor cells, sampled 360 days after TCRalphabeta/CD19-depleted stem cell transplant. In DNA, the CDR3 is TGCGCCAGCAGCCAGCCCCCGGGACTAGACTCCTACAATGAGCAGTTCTTC. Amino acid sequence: CASSQPPGLDSYNEQFF.